The entry that follows covers one T cell receptor beta chain sequence. The source of the sample is a study of T-cell reconstitution after alpha-beta-depleted transplantation in children. The CDR3 length is 14 residues. CDR1 is WSHSY, CDR2 SAAADI, per germline. V was pared by 5 bases and J by 3 bases, with 7 bases of the junction left unmatched. Library preparation (for TCRbeta) was performed with unique molecular identifiers. TCRdb redid the calling of the PCR reads with MiXCR, one entry per CDR3 protein. Here the sample spans approximately 200,000 distinct CDR3 sequences, approximately 15% being singletons.

This receptor was obtained from a human donor who donated a stem cell graft to a child with acute lymphoblastic leukemia. The chain employs TRBV10-2 and TRBJ2-7; TRBD1 agrees at 7 bases. The sequencing used PBMCs from the stem cell graft donor, collected from the stem cell graft. The CDR3 DNA follows: TGCGCCAGCAGTCTTCCGGGACAGTTCTACGAGCAGTACTTC. Its protein is CASSLPGQFYEQYF.